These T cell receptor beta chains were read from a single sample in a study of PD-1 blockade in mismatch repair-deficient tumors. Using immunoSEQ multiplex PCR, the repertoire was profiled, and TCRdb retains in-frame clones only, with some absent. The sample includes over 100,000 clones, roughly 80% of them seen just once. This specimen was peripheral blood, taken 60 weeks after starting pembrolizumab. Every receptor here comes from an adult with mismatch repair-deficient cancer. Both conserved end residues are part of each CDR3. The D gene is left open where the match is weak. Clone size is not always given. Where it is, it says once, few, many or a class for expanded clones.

CDR3 DNA: TGTGCCAGCAGCCAAGCTCTGGGGTACGAGCAGTACTTC
CDR3 protein: CASSQALGYEQYF
D gene: NA
J gene: TRBJ2-7
clone size: NA
V gene: TRBV14

CDR3 DNA: TGTGCCAGCAGCGTAGGACTAGCTATCAGTGATGAGCAGTTCTTC
CDR3 protein: CASSVGLAISDEQFF
D gene: TRBD2
J gene: TRBJ2-1
clone size: NA
V gene: TRBV9

CDR3 DNA: TGTGCCAGCTCGCCGGGACAGGGGGGCGCGAACCCCTATGGCTACACCTTC
CDR3 protein: CASSPGQGGANPYGYTF
D gene: TRBD1
J gene: TRBJ1-2
clone size: NA
V gene: TRBV18

CDR3 DNA: TGCGCCAGCAGCCAAAAGTATCCTGACAGGGGTGTCGATGGCTACACCTTC
CDR3 protein: CASSQKYPDRGVDGYTF
D gene: TRBD1
J gene: TRBJ1-2
clone size: NA
V gene: TRBV4-1

CDR3 DNA: TGCAGCGCTAAACTAGCGGGAGTGAGTGCAGATACGCAGTATTTT
CDR3 protein: CSAKLAGVSADTQYF
D gene: TRBD2
J gene: TRBJ2-3
clone size: NA
V gene: TRBV29-1

CDR3 DNA: TGTGCCAGCAGTTTAGTCGCGAGGGTCAATGGCTACACCTTC
CDR3 protein: CASSLVARVNGYTF
D gene: NA
J gene: TRBJ1-2
clone size: NA
V gene: TRBV28

CDR3 DNA: TGTGCCAGCAGCACCACCCGACTAGCGGAGACCCAGTACTTC
CDR3 protein: CASSTTRLAETQYF
D gene: TRBD2
J gene: TRBJ2-5
clone size: NA
V gene: TRBV5-4

CDR3 DNA: TGTGCCAGCAGCGTAACCAGTCTAGCGGGAGAGACCCAGTACTTC
CDR3 protein: CASSVTSLAGETQYF
D gene: TRBD2
J gene: TRBJ2-5
clone size: NA
V gene: TRBV9

CDR3 DNA: TGCGCCAGCAGCCAAGATTCACTAGCGGCGCAGTATTTT
CDR3 protein: CASSQDSLAAQYF
D gene: TRBD2
J gene: TRBJ2-3
clone size: once
V gene: TRBV4-3

CDR3 DNA: TGTGCCAGCAGCACTGGGGCCGCGAACACCGGGGAGCTGTTTTTT
CDR3 protein: CASSTGAANTGELFF
D gene: NA
J gene: TRBJ2-2
clone size: once
V gene: TRBV5-4

CDR3 DNA: TGTGCCAGCAGCTTGGAGGCAGGGGGCCCTGAAAAACTGTTTTTT
CDR3 protein: CASSLEAGGPEKLFF
D gene: TRBD1
J gene: TRBJ1-4
clone size: NA
V gene: TRBV5-8

CDR3 DNA: TGTGCCAGCACACCTCTGGGGGCACTAGCGGGGTGGGGAGCCGAGCAGTACTTC
CDR3 protein: CASTPLGALAGWGAEQYF
D gene: TRBD2
J gene: TRBJ2-7
clone size: NA
V gene: TRBV27

CDR3 DNA: TGTGCCAGCAGCTTAGACTCGGGGGGCACCGGGGAGCTGTTTTTT
CDR3 protein: CASSLDSGGTGELFF
D gene: TRBD2
J gene: TRBJ2-2
clone size: NA
V gene: TRBV7-3

CDR3 DNA: TGTGCCAGCAACGCGGGGCCGAACACTGAAGCTTTCTTT
CDR3 protein: CASNAGPNTEAFF
D gene: NA
J gene: TRBJ1-1
clone size: few
V gene: TRBV2

CDR3 DNA: TGTGCCAGCAGCTTGGCCTTAGCTAACACTGAAGCTTTCTTT
CDR3 protein: CASSLALANTEAFF
D gene: NA
J gene: TRBJ1-1
clone size: few
V gene: TRBV5-5

CDR3 DNA: TGCGCCAGCAGCTTTAATCCCGATCCCTACGAGCAGTACTTC
CDR3 protein: CASSFNPDPYEQYF
D gene: NA
J gene: TRBJ2-7
clone size: NA
V gene: TRBV5-1

CDR3 DNA: TGCGCCAGCAGACCGGGACAGATAAATCAGCCCCAGCATTTT
CDR3 protein: CASRPGQINQPQHF
D gene: TRBD1
J gene: TRBJ1-5
clone size: NA
V gene: TRBV10-2

CDR3 DNA: TGTGCCATCAGTTCCGGGACTAGCGGCTATGAGCAGTTCTTC
CDR3 protein: CAISSGTSGYEQFF
D gene: TRBD2
J gene: TRBJ2-1
clone size: NA
V gene: TRBV10-3

CDR3 DNA: TGCGCCAGCAGCCAAGGGTCAGGGGCAGGGAACACTGAAGCTTTCTTT
CDR3 protein: CASSQGSGAGNTEAFF
D gene: NA
J gene: TRBJ1-1
clone size: NA
V gene: TRBV4-1

CDR3 DNA: TGCGCCAGCAGCCAAACTAGCGGGAGTAGGTACGAGCAGTACTTC
CDR3 protein: CASSQTSGSRYEQYF
D gene: TRBD2
J gene: TRBJ2-7
clone size: NA
V gene: TRBV4-3

CDR3 DNA: TGTGCCAGCAGCGTATCTAAGGGTTGGGAGACCCAGTACTTC
CDR3 protein: CASSVSKGWETQYF
D gene: NA
J gene: TRBJ2-5
clone size: NA
V gene: TRBV9

CDR3 DNA: TGTGCCAGCAGCACGACAGGGGGCTACGAGCAGTACTTC
CDR3 protein: CASSTTGGYEQYF
D gene: TRBD1
J gene: TRBJ2-7
clone size: NA
V gene: TRBV5-6

CDR3 DNA: TGTGCCAGCAGCCAGAGGGTGGACAGGGCCAACGAGCAGTACTTC
CDR3 protein: CASSQRVDRANEQYF
D gene: TRBD1
J gene: TRBJ2-7
clone size: NA
V gene: TRBV4-2

CDR3 DNA: TGTGCCAGCAGTTTAACCGGGACCCTGAACACCGGGGAGCTGTTTTTT
CDR3 protein: CASSLTGTLNTGELFF
D gene: NA
J gene: TRBJ2-2
clone size: NA
V gene: TRBV2

CDR3 DNA: TGTGCCAGCAGCTTAGGTATGGCCGCCGTTCAGGGCAATCAGCCCCAGCATTTT
CDR3 protein: CASSLGMAAVQGNQPQHF
D gene: NA
J gene: TRBJ1-5
clone size: NA
V gene: TRBV7-3

CDR3 DNA: TGTGCCACCTTAGACAGAGGGAGCCGTGGCTACACCTTC
CDR3 protein: CATLDRGSRGYTF
D gene: NA
J gene: TRBJ1-2
clone size: few
V gene: TRBV6-1

CDR3 DNA: TGTGCCAGCAGCCCCTTCGGCTCCTACAATGAGCAGTTCTTC
CDR3 protein: CASSPFGSYNEQFF
D gene: NA
J gene: TRBJ2-1
clone size: NA
V gene: TRBV27

CDR3 DNA: TGTGCCAGCAGTTACTCGGGGGGGGATGGCTACACCTTC
CDR3 protein: CASSYSGGDGYTF
D gene: NA
J gene: TRBJ1-2
clone size: NA
V gene: TRBV6-5

CDR3 DNA: TGTGCCAGCAGTCTAGGAGACAGGGATCGCGAAAAACTGTTTTTT
CDR3 protein: CASSLGDRDREKLFF
D gene: TRBD1
J gene: TRBJ1-4
clone size: NA
V gene: TRBV7-8

CDR3 DNA: TGCGCCAGCTCCGGGGGTTTGGGGGAGCGGGGATACAATGAGCAGTTCTTC
CDR3 protein: CASSGGLGERGYNEQFF
D gene: TRBD2
J gene: TRBJ2-1
clone size: NA
V gene: TRBV5-1

CDR3 DNA: TGTGCCAGCAGCTTAGCGCCCCTTGGGAGCGGGAGCACAGATACGCAGTATTTT
CDR3 protein: CASSLAPLGSGSTDTQYF
D gene: NA
J gene: TRBJ2-3
clone size: NA
V gene: TRBV7-8

CDR3 DNA: TGTGCCAGCAGCTCCGTTGGGGCCAACACTGAAGCTTTCTTT
CDR3 protein: CASSSVGANTEAFF
D gene: NA
J gene: TRBJ1-1
clone size: NA
V gene: TRBV5-4

CDR3 DNA: TGCGCCAGCAGCTTGGGGGGGGGCGCCAATCAGCCCCAGCATTTT
CDR3 protein: CASSLGGGANQPQHF
D gene: NA
J gene: TRBJ1-5
clone size: NA
V gene: TRBV5-1

CDR3 DNA: TGTGCCGGCCGGGACACCAACTATGGCTACACCTTC
CDR3 protein: CAGRDTNYGYTF
D gene: NA
J gene: TRBJ1-2
clone size: NA
V gene: TRBV30

CDR3 DNA: TGTGCCAGCAGCTTAGGGCTCACCACCTACGAGCAGTACTTC
CDR3 protein: CASSLGLTTYEQYF
D gene: NA
J gene: TRBJ2-7
clone size: NA
V gene: TRBV11-2

CDR3 DNA: TGTGCCAGCGACCTCGGGGGGCTAGCGGTAGAGAGGACCCAGTACTTC
CDR3 protein: CASDLGGLAVERTQYF
D gene: NA
J gene: TRBJ2-5
clone size: NA
V gene: TRBV6-6

CDR3 DNA: TGCGCCAGCAGCTCGGAGGGGATGGGAGGTGGCTACACCTTC
CDR3 protein: CASSSEGMGGGYTF
D gene: NA
J gene: TRBJ1-2
clone size: few
V gene: TRBV5-1

CDR3 DNA: TGCGCCAGCAGCTTGGCGGTCTCTGGAAACACCATATATTTT
CDR3 protein: CASSLAVSGNTIYF
D gene: NA
J gene: TRBJ1-3
clone size: NA
V gene: TRBV5-1

CDR3 DNA: TGTGCCAGCAGCTTAGAGCGGGGGCGTGAGCAGTTCTTC
CDR3 protein: CASSLERGREQFF
D gene: NA
J gene: TRBJ2-1
clone size: NA
V gene: TRBV11-3

CDR3 DNA: TGTGCCAGCAGTTGGGGGACAGGGGGCGCTTACACTGAAGCTTTCTTT
CDR3 protein: CASSWGTGGAYTEAFF
D gene: TRBD1
J gene: TRBJ1-1
clone size: NA
V gene: TRBV28

CDR3 DNA: TGTGCCAGCTCACCCAGACAGAGCAATCAGCCCCAGCATTTT
CDR3 protein: CASSPRQSNQPQHF
D gene: NA
J gene: TRBJ1-5
clone size: NA
V gene: TRBV18

CDR3 DNA: TGCGCCAGCAGCTTCACCGCCGGGACAGGGGGCAATGAGCAGTTCTTC
CDR3 protein: CASSFTAGTGGNEQFF
D gene: TRBD1
J gene: TRBJ2-1
clone size: NA
V gene: TRBV5-1

CDR3 DNA: TGTGCCAGCCTGGGACAGGGGAACCACGAGCAGTACTTC
CDR3 protein: CASLGQGNHEQYF
D gene: TRBD1
J gene: TRBJ2-7
clone size: NA
V gene: TRBV7-8

CDR3 DNA: TGCGCCAGCAGCTTGGACGTTAGCGGTACTGAGCAGTTCTTC
CDR3 protein: CASSLDVSGTEQFF
D gene: NA
J gene: TRBJ2-1
clone size: NA
V gene: TRBV5-1

CDR3 DNA: TGTGCCTCATTAGGGCCCCGAATGACCCAGTACTTC
CDR3 protein: CASLGPRMTQYF
D gene: NA
J gene: TRBJ2-5
clone size: NA
V gene: TRBV30

CDR3 DNA: TGCGCCAGCAGCCAAGATTACCGAGACTATGGCTACACCTTC
CDR3 protein: CASSQDYRDYGYTF
D gene: NA
J gene: TRBJ1-2
clone size: NA
V gene: TRBV4-3

CDR3 DNA: TGTGCCAGCAGTGCCGGGAACACTGAAGCTTTCTTT
CDR3 protein: CASSAGNTEAFF
D gene: NA
J gene: TRBJ1-1
clone size: NA
V gene: TRBV5-4

CDR3 DNA: TGTGCCAGCAGCTCGAAAGGGGGCGTGAGCTCCTACGAGCAGTACTTC
CDR3 protein: CASSSKGGVSSYEQYF
D gene: TRBD1
J gene: TRBJ2-7
clone size: once
V gene: TRBV9